This T cell receptor (beta chain) was sequenced for a study of T-cell memory formation after mild COVID-19. TCRdb re-called the 5' RACE reads through MiXCR, storing one row per CDR3 protein. The sample records roughly 250,000 distinct CDR3 sequences, roughly a sixth being singletons. CDR1 is LGHNA, CDR2 YNFKEQ, per germline. CDR3 length: 17 amino acids. V gave up 1 base and J gave up 11 bases, with 24 bases separating them. The clonotype was recovered from a man younger than 35 who had mild COVID-19 (a few samples of this study predate the infection). Cell type and time point are not known. Sequenced: PBMCs or a T cell subset sorted from them (not recorded which). The chain joins TRBV4-2 to TRBJ1-5; D is unclear. The CDR3 region has the DNA TGTGCCAGCAGCCAAGGAGTAGTGGGTCGAAGAGTATCGACCCAGCATTTT. The encoded protein is CASSQGVVGRRVSTQHF.